The next 14 T cell receptor beta chains were all read from a single sample in a study of control samples from healthy donors and cancer patients (dated by TCRdb to the early 2020s). Receptors were amplified or captured by the immunoSEQ multiplex PCR assay. TCRdb limited this immuneACCESS table to in-frame rearrangements with V and J called. A share of clones is missing; checked studies link under half to unresolved V genes, and the rest is unexplained. The sample table lists more than 50,000 clones, over 75% of them with a count of one. The ten largest clones take up over 4.5% of the sample. The source material was blood. The receptors derive from a man between 35 and 55 years old in good health.

The rearrangement joins TRBV28 to TRBJ1-5; D gene unclear. CDR3 length: 17 amino acids. The V gene lost 3 bases and the J gene lost 2 bases, with 17 bases spanning the gap. Germline CDR1 MDHEN, CDR2 SYDVKM. The CDR3 reads CASSLVQQRRGNQPQHF. DNA for the CDR3: TGTGCCAGCAGTTTGGTACAGCAACGGAGGGGCAATCAGCCCCAGCATTTT.

The CDR3 bases are TGTGCCAGCAGCCTTAGACAGACCAGCTACTATGGCTACACCTTC. Amino acid sequence: CASSLRQTSYYGYTF. V usage is TRBV3-1 (or the pseudogene TRBV3-2) and J usage is TRBJ1-2, with a tentative D call TRBD1 (5 bases). This CDR3 is 15 amino acids long. V was clipped by 4 bases and J by 3 bases, with 15 bases between them. CDR1 and CDR2 (germline): LGHDT, YNNKEL (reference sequence).

This sequence joins TRBV9 and TRBJ2-5; D is uncertain. CDR3 size: 16 residues. The germline CDR1 and CDR2 sequences are SGDLS and YYNGEE. The germline V and J ends were trimmed by 0 bases and 3 bases, with 15 bases remaining between them. CDR3 residues: CASSVAAWAFKETQYF. CDR3 DNA sequence: TGTGCCAGCAGCGTAGCGGCGTGGGCCTTTAAAGAGACCCAGTACTTC.

The J gene is TRBJ2-1, the V gene TRBV30, with D possibly TRBD2 on 5 matching bases. V lost 0 bases to trimming and J lost 11 bases, with 14 bases between them. Germline V gene sequence: CDR1 GTSNPN, CDR2 SVGIG (reference sequence). The CDR3 is made up of 13 amino acids. The CDR3 region has the DNA TGTGCCTGGAGTGTTAGTCCCGAGCGGAAGCAGTTCTTC. It specifies CAWSVSPERKQFF.

The chain joins TRBV28 to TRBJ1-4; D unresolved. Trimming stripped 5 bases from V and 4 bases from J, with 17 bases between. CDR1 MDHEN and CDR2 SYDVKM come from the germline V gene. The CDR3 has 16 amino acids. The CDR3 loop reads CASSPSSGDLNEKLFF. CDR3 DNA: TGTGCCAGCAGTCCCTCGTCGGGCGATCTTAATGAAAAACTGTTTTTT.

This rearrangement joins TRBV7-9 to TRBJ2-7; 9 bases agree with TRBD1. Germline loops: CDR1 SEHNR, CDR2 FQNEAQ (reference sequence). V lost 6 bases to trimming and J lost 4 bases; unmatched junction nucleotides: 10. The CDR3 has 15 amino acids. CDR3 sequence reads: CASSPDRGLVYEQYF. In nucleotides, the CDR3 is TGTGCCAGCAGTCCGGACAGGGGTCTAGTGTACGAGCAGTACTTC.

The CDR3 region has the DNA TGTGCCAGCAGTGAGGGCAGGGCTAGCACAGATACGCAGTATTTT. Protein product: CASSEGRASTDTQYF. The chain employs TRBV2 and TRBJ2-3; D perhaps matches TRBD1 (5 bases). Trimming cost V 3 bases and J 0 bases, with 10 bases left between them. The CDR3 is 15 amino acids. The germline V gene encodes CDR1 SNHLY and CDR2 FYNNEI. Combining the CDR3 with reference TRBV2 and TRBJ2-3 gives the whole variable domain EPEVTQTPSHQVTQMGQEVILRCVPISNHLYFYWYRQILGQKVEFLVSFYNNEISEKSEIFDDQFSVERPDGSNFTLKIRSTKLEDSAMYFCASSEGRASTDTQYFGPGTRLTVL.

This rearrangement joins TRBV19 to TRBJ2-7; D is unclear. The CDR3 is 15 amino acids. Germline CDR1 is LNHDA and CDR2 is SQIVND (reference sequence). The V end lost 2 bases, the J end lost 0 bases, and 11 bases lay between the germline ends. In nucleotides, the CDR3 is TGTGCCAGTAGTATATCACCATCGGGCTCCTACGAGCAGTACTTC. Its protein product is CASSISPSGSYEQYF.

The chain links TRBV7-8 to TRBJ2-3; unclear D gene. This CDR3 spans 14 amino acids. Germline CDR1 is SGHVS and CDR2 is FQNEAQ. The V gene lost 1 base and the J gene lost 2 bases, with 7 bases spanning the gap. The CDR3 nucleotides read TGTGCCAGCAGCTTAGTCACATCCACAGATACGCAGTATTTT. Protein: CASSLVTSTDTQYF.

The V call is TRBV19, the J call TRBJ1-1; 9 nucleotides line up with TRBD1. Germline V lookup: CDR1 LNHDA, CDR2 SQIVND (reference sequence). The CDR3 loop spans 14 amino acids. The V segment lost 3 bases and the J segment 4 bases; nucleotides outside the gene matches: 3. CDR3 region: CASSIGTGTTEAFF. CDR3 in DNA: TGTGCCAGTAGTATCGGGACAGGGACCACTGAAGCTTTCTTT.

The gene calls are TRBV28 and TRBJ1-1; D gene uncertain. The CDR3 contains 14 residues. V dropped 6 bases and J dropped 5 bases, with 16 bases sitting between them. Germline CDR1 MDHEN, CDR2 SYDVKM. The chain's CDR3 is CASSPLVGRTEAFF. CDR3 in DNA: TGTGCCAGCAGCCCTCTAGTCGGGAGGACTGAAGCTTTCTTT.

The rearrangement links TRBV7-9 to TRBJ1-2; 7 bases align to TRBD1. After removal of 4 bases from V and 4 bases from J, the junction contained 6 bases not matched to a gene. This CDR3 is 14 amino acids long. Germline lookup yields CDR1 SEHNR and CDR2 FQNEAQ (reference sequence). CDR3 coding DNA: TGTGCCAGCAGCTCTCGGGACAGCCGCTATGGCTACACCTTC. Residues: CASSSRDSRYGYTF.

J is TRBJ2-1 and V is TRBV4-1; 13 bases fit TRBD2. V lost 4 bases to trimming and J lost 0 bases; unmatched junction nucleotides: 3. From germline, CDR1 is MGHRA and CDR2 YSYEKL. The CDR3 has 17 residues. DNA for the CDR3: TGCGCCAGCAGCCCGGGACTAGCGGGGAGCTCCTACAATGAGCAGTTCTTC. Translated: CASSPGLAGSSYNEQFF.

The CDR3 nucleotides read TGTGCCAGCAGCCTCCTGAGCGGGGGGATACATGGCTACACCTTC. As protein: CASSLLSGGIHGYTF. The rearrangement uses TRBV13 and TRBJ1-2; D possibly corresponds to TRBD1 (5 bases). The germline CDR1 and CDR2 sequences are PRHDT and FYEKMQ (reference sequence). The CDR3 is 15 residues long. Trimming shortened V by 5 bases and J by 6 bases, and 19 bases separated the two germline ends.